The entry that follows covers one TCR beta chain sequence. Its binding antigen is unknown. The record has no base qualities; no much larger clone is one base away. The data stem from a study of cytomegalovirus exposure and HLA in healthy donors (dated by TCRdb to about 2017). Notes on the research overall: In an earlier analysis of under 750 of the donors, approximately 300 Gb of sequence data and approximately 100 million unique TCR beta sequences from about 179 million T cells were reported. Roughly 290 gigabases of sequencing data and roughly 81 million unique TCR sequences made up an early release that covered approximately 620 HLA-typed donors. Of the 300 to 450 genotyped donors, roughly 80% fell in the genetic ancestry cluster associated with self-reported Caucasian donors. The study was designed to test whether signatures of past pathogen exposure could be identified by cataloging public T cell receptors. The study used immunosequencing to profile the T cell repertoires of around 600 subjects and linked those repertoires to cytomegalovirus serostatus. Along with the roughly 710-subject first cohort, a separate validation cohort of over a hundred different subjects was used. To predict cytomegalovirus infection status, the study brought together high-throughput TCR immunosequencing, statistical association of individual TCRs with disease status, and machine learning. To study patterns of TCR occurrence, a later analysis re-analyzed previously published TCR beta repertoires from 666 donors and added high-resolution HLA genotyping. In the later analysis, no new phenotypic data were used to find candidate immune exposures; instead, reliance was placed on TCR beta sequences and their occurrence across donors. An earlier analysis of 587 of the donors used high-throughput TCR beta sequencing to judge whether each TCR beta V gene segment behaved as functional or pseudogenic. Alongside the repertoire data, information on donor age, sex, ethnicity and CMV serostatus was compiled. In a later genetic analysis, genome-wide SNP genotypes for about three fifths of the 666 donors were used, and that subset was treated as a discovery cohort. Every repertoire in the discovery cohort had been generated on one and the same sequencing platform. HLA typing covered class I and class II loci at four-digit resolution. The number of donors typed differed by locus, with about 629-630 for A, B, C, DRB1 and DQB1, around 500 for DQA1, some 570 for DPA1, and approximately 470 for DPB1. Four or five DR-DQ haplotypes were handled as single units for association and clustering, since linkage in the cohort was strong. On average, roughly 240,000 unique TCR beta nucleotide sequences were sequenced per donor among 350 to 400 genotyped donors of the cohort, with 15% to 20% of those sequences being non-productive. What the research found in general, with its limitations: Because the 87-base-pair reads could not distinguish some IMGT-functional V segments, including TRBV6-2 and TRBV6-3, those segments were excluded. A later genetic analysis associated a missense DCLRE1C variant with V-gene and J-gene trimming of TCR beta chains, and an independent cohort replicated the association. This cohort had only TCR beta chains sequenced, and the lack of alpha or paired-chain data limited which features could be detected. A further reported finding was that TCR beta sequences accurately predicted the HLA-A and HLA-B alleles for most subjects in the first cohort. According to a later analysis, TCR association rates differed among HLA loci, with DRB1 alleles showing the most associated TCRs and HLA-C alleles showing the fewest. A later genetic analysis reported fewer N-insertions in productive TCRs among donors in an Asian-associated ancestry cluster than the roughly 620-donor mean. Across donors, most TCR sequences were observed very rarely, whereas some public TCRs were present in many individuals. In an earlier analysis of about 600 of the donors, most TCR beta V segments appeared in productive rearrangements about 87% or about 30% of the time, broadly matching IMGT annotations. The study gave a list of about 160 TCR beta chains associated with cytomegalovirus. A later analysis found that HLA-associated TCR beta chains were more clonally expanded and had lower generation probabilities than equally common non-associated chains. Strong co-occurrence of HLA alleles, especially DR and DQ, made assigning TCR associations to individual alleles difficult. Sequencing depth was assumed to be roughly uniform across donors in the presence/absence analyses, though that assumption may not hold. In vitro tests confirmed that a few of the cytomegalovirus-associated TCR beta chains recognize cytomegalovirus antigens. A later analysis reported that several top co-occurrence clusters appeared linked to parvovirus B19, influenza, CMV and Epstein-Barr virus. A later analysis associated about 16,000 TCR beta sequences with specific HLA alleles at a false discovery rate of 0.05. A cluster of highly shared sequence variants was judged likely to represent a technical artifact of the sequencing pipeline. The classifier was reported to diagnose cytomegalovirus status with high specificity and sensitivity in both the original cohort and the validation cohort. The earlier analysis of some 560 of the donors excluded some 16 rarely observed V segments, including chromosome 9 orphons, because counts were too low. According to the authors, the approach could potentially be generalized to other disease states and immunological phenotypes. Immune exposure information for the cohort was limited to CMV serostatus. Linkage disequilibrium might explain the correlated functional status among segregating V segments, but an unknown experimental factor could not be excluded. According to a later analysis, most CMV-associated TCR beta chains appeared to be HLA-restricted, and the HLA associations seemed to be driven largely by CMV exposure. Because some donors lacked HLA typing at each locus, the association tests relied only on the typed subset.

Library generation was performed with the immunoSEQ multiplex PCR assay. For the multiplex PCR, a mixture combining 60 forward primers for TCR Vbeta segments and 13 reverse primers for TCR Jbeta segments was used. A multiplex PCR assay on genomic DNA amplified the CDR3 region of rearranged TCR beta genes. The amplified TCR beta libraries were sequenced on the Illumina HiSeq System as 87-base-pair reads. The authors' pipeline ran thus. A later analysis counted tens of millions of unique TCR beta chains across the 500 to 850 repertoires, and roughly 10 million of these chains were shared by at least two donors. Raw reads were error-corrected and collapsed into unique sequences with a nearest-neighbor algorithm that merged closely related sequences to remove PCR and sequencing errors. To assign V, D and J gene segments, CDR3 sequences were aligned to IMGT reference sequences. For a sequence to be retained, a match of at least six nucleotides was required to both a V gene segment and a J gene segment. A rearrangement was called productive if the CDR3 had no stop codons and remained in frame with V and J, and every other rearrangement was called non-productive. CDR3 was defined according to IMGT convention as the region running from the second conserved V-encoded cysteine to the conserved J-encoded phenylalanine. The earlier analysis of about 620 of the donors excluded sequences that lacked an unambiguous match to a single V gene segment. In an earlier analysis of approximately 590 of the donors, a V segment was called functional when productive rearrangements were above 56.7%, and segregating when the standard deviation between donors exceeded 5%. A statistical classification framework was built for diagnosing cytomegalovirus status from the catalog of TCR beta chain sequences. V and J gene assignment, in a later analysis, came from comparing TCR nucleotide sequences with IMGT/GENE-DB human TR gene sequences. Using the TCRdist pipeline, a later analysis assigned CDR3 sequences along with most-parsimonious VDJ recombination scenarios. A later analysis defined each TCR beta chain by its CDR3 amino acid sequence plus V-gene family, and excluded reads lacking a unique V-gene family. As a way to deal with suspected cross-contamination and a sequencing artifact, a later analysis dropped 640 or so nucleotide sequences that were highly shared and had low generation probability. In a later analysis, a clonal expansion index for each public chain was calculated from normalized within-repertoire ranks of inferred template counts. In a later analysis, generation probabilities were computed with a VDJ recombination model fitted to out-of-frame rearrangements, and the resulting probabilities were checked against IGoR. In a later analysis, TCR-TCR, TCR-HLA and TCR-CMV co-occurrence was scored with hypergeometric tests, and a repertoire-size bias correction was applied to TCR pairs. False discovery rates were estimated in a later analysis by permuting HLA or CMV assignments 20 times. In a later analysis, co-occurring TCRs were grouped with DBSCAN, and TCRdist sequence similarity was added when clustering was performed within HLA-allele-positive subsets. Repertoires with fewer than 30,000 or more than 120,000 public chains were left out of co-occurrence clustering, as were a handful of repertoires with anomalous nucleotide sharing. TCRdb took over this immuneACCESS table, retaining in-frame rearrangements with V and J assigned. Such tables are incomplete; in checked studies, under half of the missing clones stem from an unresolved V gene, and the remainder is unexplained. The V and J calls and clone size are taken from that table; D and trimming were inferred from the DNA. The sample table records roughly 73,000 clones; about four fifths of these occur just once. In total, the top ten clones hold around 3.5% of the sample.

The V end loses 3 bases and the J end loses 4 bases, and a stretch of 11 bases separates them. CDR1 and CDR2 (SQVTM, ANQGSEA) derive from the germline V gene. From the cysteine up to the phenylalanine, the CDR3 has a length of 13 residues. Of the read, only the CDR3 DNA is kept; its 39 bases are in frame from base 1. In total, more than 500 healthy bone marrow donors made up the cohort. Cohort members were all nominally healthy when sampled, although unrecorded immune exposures were likely present. The donor was CMV seronegative and belonged to the group of 352 seronegative cohort members. A peripheral blood sample was collected from each donor, and TCR beta sequencing was performed on peripheral blood mononuclear cells. Genomic DNA was extracted from the blood cell samples with the Qiagen DNeasy Blood Extraction Kit.

Recombination joined TRBV29-1 with TRBJ2-3; a tentative D call is TRBD1 (5 bases match). The specimen sequenced was PBMCs. The TCR was taken from a man between 35 and 55 years old in good health and CMV-seronegative. The DNA is TGCAGCGTTGAGGGCAGGGCTTCAGATACGCAGTATTTT. It specifies CSVEGRASDTQYF.